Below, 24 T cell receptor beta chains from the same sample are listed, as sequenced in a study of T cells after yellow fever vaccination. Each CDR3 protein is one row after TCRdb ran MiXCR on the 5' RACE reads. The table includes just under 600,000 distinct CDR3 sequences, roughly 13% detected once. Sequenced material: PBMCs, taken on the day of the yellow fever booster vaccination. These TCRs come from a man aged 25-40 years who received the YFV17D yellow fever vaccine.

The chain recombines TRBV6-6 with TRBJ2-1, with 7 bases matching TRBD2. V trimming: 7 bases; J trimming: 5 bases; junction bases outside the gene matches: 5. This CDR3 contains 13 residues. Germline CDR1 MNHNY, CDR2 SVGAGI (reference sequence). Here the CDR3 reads CASTRAGDNEQFF. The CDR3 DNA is TGTGCCAGCACCCGGGCGGGAGACAATGAGCAGTTCTTC.

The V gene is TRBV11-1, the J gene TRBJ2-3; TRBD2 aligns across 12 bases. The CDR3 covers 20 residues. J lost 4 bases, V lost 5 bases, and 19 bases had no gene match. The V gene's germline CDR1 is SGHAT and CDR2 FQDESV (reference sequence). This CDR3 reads CASSRLKLAGGRLKADTQYF. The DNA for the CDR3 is TGTGCCAGCAGCCGACTAAAACTAGCGGGAGGTCGTCTGAAGGCAGATACGCAGTATTTT.

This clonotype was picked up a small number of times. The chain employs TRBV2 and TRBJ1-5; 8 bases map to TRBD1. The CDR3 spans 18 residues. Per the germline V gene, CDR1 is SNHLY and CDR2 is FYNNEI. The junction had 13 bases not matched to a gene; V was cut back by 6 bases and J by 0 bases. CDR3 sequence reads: CASSWGGTGQFSNQPQHF. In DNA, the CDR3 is TGTGCCAGCAGCTGGGGAGGGACAGGTCAATTTAGCAATCAGCCCCAGCATTTT.

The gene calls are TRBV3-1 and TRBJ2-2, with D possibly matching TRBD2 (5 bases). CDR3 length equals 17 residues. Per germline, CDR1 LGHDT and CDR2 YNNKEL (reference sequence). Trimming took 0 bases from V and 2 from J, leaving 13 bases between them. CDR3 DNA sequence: TGTGCCAGCAGCCAAGATCAGGCCGGAGGTAACACCGGGGAGCTGTTTTTT. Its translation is CASSQDQAGGNTGELFF.

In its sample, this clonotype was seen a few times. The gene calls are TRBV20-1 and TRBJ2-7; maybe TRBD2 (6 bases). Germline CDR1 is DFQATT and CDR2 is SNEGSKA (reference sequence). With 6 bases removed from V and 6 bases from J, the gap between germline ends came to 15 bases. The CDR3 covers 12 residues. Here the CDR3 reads CSAQAGGAEQYF. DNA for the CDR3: TGCAGTGCCCAGGCTGGAGGGGCCGAGCAGTACTTC.

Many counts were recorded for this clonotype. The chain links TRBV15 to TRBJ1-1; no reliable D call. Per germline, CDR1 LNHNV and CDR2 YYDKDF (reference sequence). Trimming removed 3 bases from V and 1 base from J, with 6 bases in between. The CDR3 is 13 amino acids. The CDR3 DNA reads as TGTGCCACCAGCAGGTCAGCGAACACTGAAGCTTTCTTT. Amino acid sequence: CATSRSANTEAFF.

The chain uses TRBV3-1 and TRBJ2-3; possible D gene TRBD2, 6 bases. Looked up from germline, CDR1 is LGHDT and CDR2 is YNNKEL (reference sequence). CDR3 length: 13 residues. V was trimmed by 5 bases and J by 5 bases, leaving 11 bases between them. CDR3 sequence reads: CASSGRGEDTQYF. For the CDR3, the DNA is TGTGCCAGCAGCGGACGCGGGGAAGATACGCAGTATTTT.

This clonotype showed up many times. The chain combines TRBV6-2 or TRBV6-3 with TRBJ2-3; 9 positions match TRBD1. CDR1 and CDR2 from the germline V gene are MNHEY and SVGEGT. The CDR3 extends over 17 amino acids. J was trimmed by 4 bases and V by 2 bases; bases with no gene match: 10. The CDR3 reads CASSYRGGQGRADTQYF. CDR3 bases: TGTGCCAGCAGTTACCGCGGAGGACAGGGGAGGGCAGATACGCAGTATTTT.

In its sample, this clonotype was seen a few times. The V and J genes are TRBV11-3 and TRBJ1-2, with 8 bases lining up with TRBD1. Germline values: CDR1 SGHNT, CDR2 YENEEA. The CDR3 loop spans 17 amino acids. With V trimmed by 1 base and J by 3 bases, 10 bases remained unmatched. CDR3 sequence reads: CASSLVRDRRLDYGYTF. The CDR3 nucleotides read TGTGCCAGCAGCTTAGTCCGGGACAGGCGACTTGACTATGGCTACACCTTC.

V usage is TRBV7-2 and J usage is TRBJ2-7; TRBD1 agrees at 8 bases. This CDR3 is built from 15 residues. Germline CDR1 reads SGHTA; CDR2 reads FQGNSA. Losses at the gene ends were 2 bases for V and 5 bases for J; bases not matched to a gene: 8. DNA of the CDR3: TGTGCCAGCAGCTTATTTCGACAGGGGAGCGACGAGCAGTACTTC. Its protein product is CASSLFRQGSDEQYF.

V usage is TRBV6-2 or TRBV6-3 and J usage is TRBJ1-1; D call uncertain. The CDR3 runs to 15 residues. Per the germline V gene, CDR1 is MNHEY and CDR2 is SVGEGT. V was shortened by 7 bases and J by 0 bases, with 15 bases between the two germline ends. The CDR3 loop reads CASIHERELNTEAFF. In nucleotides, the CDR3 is TGTGCCAGCATCCACGAGAGAGAACTGAACACTGAAGCTTTCTTT.

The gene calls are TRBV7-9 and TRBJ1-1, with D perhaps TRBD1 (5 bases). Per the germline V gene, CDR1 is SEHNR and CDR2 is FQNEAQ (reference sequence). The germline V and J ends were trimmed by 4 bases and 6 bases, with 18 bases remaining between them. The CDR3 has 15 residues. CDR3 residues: CASSSRARGLSEAFF. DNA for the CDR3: TGTGCCAGCAGCTCCCGGGCAAGGGGATTATCTGAAGCTTTCTTT.

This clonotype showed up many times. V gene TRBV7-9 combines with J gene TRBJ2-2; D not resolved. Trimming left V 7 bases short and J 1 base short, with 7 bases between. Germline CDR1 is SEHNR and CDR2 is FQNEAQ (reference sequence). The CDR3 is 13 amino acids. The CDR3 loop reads CASTKRNTGELFF. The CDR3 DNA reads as TGTGCCAGCACCAAAAGGAACACCGGGGAGCTGTTTTTT.

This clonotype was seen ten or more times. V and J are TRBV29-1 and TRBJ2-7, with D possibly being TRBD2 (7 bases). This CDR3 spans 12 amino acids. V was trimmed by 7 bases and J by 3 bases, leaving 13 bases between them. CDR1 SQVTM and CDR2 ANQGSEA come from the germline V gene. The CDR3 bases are TGCAGCGGGGGCGGGGGCGGCTACGAGCAGTACTTC. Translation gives CSGGGGGYEQYF.

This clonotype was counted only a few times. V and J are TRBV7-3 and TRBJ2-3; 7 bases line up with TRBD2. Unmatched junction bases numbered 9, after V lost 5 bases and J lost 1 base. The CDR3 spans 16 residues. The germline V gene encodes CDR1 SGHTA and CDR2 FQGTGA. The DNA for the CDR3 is TGTGCCAGCAGCCCCGGAGGCGGGAGCGGCACAGATACGCAGTATTTT. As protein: CASSPGGGSGTDTQYF.

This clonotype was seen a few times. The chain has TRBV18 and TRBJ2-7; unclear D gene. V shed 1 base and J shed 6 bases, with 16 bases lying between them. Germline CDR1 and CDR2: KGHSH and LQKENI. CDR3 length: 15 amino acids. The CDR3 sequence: CASSPQGKFSGEQYF. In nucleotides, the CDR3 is TGTGCCAGCTCACCACAAGGAAAGTTCTCGGGCGAGCAGTACTTC.

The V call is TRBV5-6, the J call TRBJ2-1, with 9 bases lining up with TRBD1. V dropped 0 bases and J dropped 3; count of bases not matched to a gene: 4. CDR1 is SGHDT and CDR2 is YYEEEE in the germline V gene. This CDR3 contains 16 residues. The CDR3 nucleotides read TGTGCCAGCAGCTTGGCAGGGACAGGGAACTACAATGAGCAGTTCTTC. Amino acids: CASSLAGTGNYNEQFF.

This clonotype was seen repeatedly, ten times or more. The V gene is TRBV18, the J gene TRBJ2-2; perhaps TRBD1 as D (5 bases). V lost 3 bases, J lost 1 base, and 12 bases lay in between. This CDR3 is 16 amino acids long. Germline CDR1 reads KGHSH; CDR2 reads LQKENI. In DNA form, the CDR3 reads TGTGCCAGCTCACCGGCGACAGTTATGAACACCGGGGAGCTGTTTTTT. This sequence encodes CASSPATVMNTGELFF.

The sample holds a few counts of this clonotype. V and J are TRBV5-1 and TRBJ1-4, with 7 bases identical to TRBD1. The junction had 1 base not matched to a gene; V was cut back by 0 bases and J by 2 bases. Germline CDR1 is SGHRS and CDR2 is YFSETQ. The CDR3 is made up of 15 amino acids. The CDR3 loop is CASSLEGGTNEKLFF. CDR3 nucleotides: TGCGCCAGCAGCTTGGAAGGGGGCACTAATGAAAAACTGTTTTTT.

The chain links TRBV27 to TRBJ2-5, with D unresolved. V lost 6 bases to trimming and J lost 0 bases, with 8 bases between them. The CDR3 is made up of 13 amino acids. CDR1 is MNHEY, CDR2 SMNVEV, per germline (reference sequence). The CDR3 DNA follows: TGTGCCAGCAGCCAGTGGAACCAAGAGACCCAGTACTTC. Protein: CASSQWNQETQYF.

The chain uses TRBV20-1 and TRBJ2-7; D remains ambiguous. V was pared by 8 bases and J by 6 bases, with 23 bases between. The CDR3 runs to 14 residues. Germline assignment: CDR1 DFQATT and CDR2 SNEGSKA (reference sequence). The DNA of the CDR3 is TGCAGTCCCTACCGTTATGGGCTTTCCGGCGAGCAGTACTTC. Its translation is CSPYRYGLSGEQYF.

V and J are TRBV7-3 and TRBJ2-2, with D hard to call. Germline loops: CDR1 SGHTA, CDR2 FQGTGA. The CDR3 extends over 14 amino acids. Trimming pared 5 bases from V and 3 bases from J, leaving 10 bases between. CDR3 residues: CASSLDLYTGELFF. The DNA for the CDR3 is TGTGCCAGCAGCCTCGACCTATACACCGGGGAGCTGTTTTTT.

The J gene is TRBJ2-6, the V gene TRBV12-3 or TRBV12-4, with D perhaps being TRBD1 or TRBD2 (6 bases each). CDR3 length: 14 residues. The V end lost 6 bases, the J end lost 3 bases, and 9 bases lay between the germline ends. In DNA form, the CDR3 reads TGTGCCAGCAGAGAGGGGGGTGGGGCCAACGTCCTGACTTTC. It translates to CASREGGGANVLTF.

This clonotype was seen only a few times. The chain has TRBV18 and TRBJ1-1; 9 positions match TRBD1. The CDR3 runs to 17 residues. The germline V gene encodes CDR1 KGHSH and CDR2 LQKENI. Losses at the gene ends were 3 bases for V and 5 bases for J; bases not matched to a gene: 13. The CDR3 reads CASSPRGTGNAGTEAFF. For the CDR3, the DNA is TGTGCCAGCTCACCCCGCGGGACAGGGAATGCAGGTACTGAAGCTTTCTTT. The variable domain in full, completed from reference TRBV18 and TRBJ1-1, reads NAGVMQNPRHLVRRRGQEARLRCSPMKGHSHVYWYRQLPEEGLKFMVYLQKENIIDESGMPKERFSAEFPKEGPSILRIQQVVRGDSAAYFCASSPRGTGNAGTEAFFGQGTRLTVV.